The clone carrying this T cell receptor beta chain was observed once. Measured with immunoSEQ multiplex PCR; TCRdb has only the in-frame clones, and not every one. The sample yields 68,000 or so clones, more than 80% seen once. The sample originates from a study of control samples from healthy donors and cancer patients. V was trimmed by 6 bases and J by 5 bases, leaving 8 bases between them. Germline V gives CDR1 MDHEN, CDR2 SYDVKM. The CDR3 is made up of 12 amino acids. The material sequenced was blood. The chain is built from TRBV28 and TRBJ1-5; D is undetermined. The sequence was collected from a man aged 55-75 years in good health. DNA for the CDR3: TGTGCCAGCAGGACACCGCATCAGCCCCAGCATTTT. It encodes CASRTPHQPQHF. The full variable domain, its missing parts supplied by reference TRBV28 and TRBJ1-5, is DVKVTQSSRYLVKRTGEKVFLECVQDMDHENMFWYRQDPGLGLRLIYFSYDVKMKEKGDIPEGYSVSREKKERFSLILESASTNQTSMYLCASRTPHQPQHFGDGTRLSIL.